Following are 21 T cell receptor beta chains from one sample sequenced in a study of shared clonotypes between healthy human individuals. Assay: immunoSEQ multiplex PCR; the TCRdb copy retains only in-frame clones and omits some. The table lists 800,000 or so clones, around 96% of them singletons, with about 0.22% in the top ten. Naive CD8 cells lacked CD45RO and underwent positive selection for CCR7, leaving out terminally differentiated effector memory CD45RA+ cells. The sample was naive CD8+ T cells sorted from blood. The receptors here all came from a man aged 30 to 45 in good health.

This clone was observed a handful of times. V usage is TRBV30 and J usage is TRBJ2-7; D gene ambiguous. Trimming shortened V by 1 base and J by 3 bases, and 7 bases separated the two germline ends. CDR3 size: 12 residues. Germline V gene sequence: CDR1 GTSNPN, CDR2 SVGIG (reference sequence). CDR3 region: CAWSGSNYEQYF. As DNA, the CDR3 is TGTGCCTGGAGTGGAAGTAACTACGAGCAGTACTTC.

The chain uses TRBV7-2 and TRBJ2-3, with TRBD2 identical over 7 bases. V dropped 10 bases and J dropped 9; count of bases not matched to a gene: 16. The CDR3 is 14 amino acids. The germline gives CDR1 SGHTA, CDR2 FQGNSA. The CDR3 sequence is CANTVGGTGGTQYF. CDR3 nucleotides: TGTGCCAACACCGTGGGTGGGACGGGGGGAACGCAGTATTTT.

The rearrangement joins TRBV28 to TRBJ2-7, with D possibly being TRBD1 (5 bases). V lost 2 bases and J 3 bases, leaving 14 bases between the germline ends. The germline V gene encodes CDR1 MDHEN and CDR2 SYDVKM. The CDR3 totals 15 residues. CDR3 in amino acids: CASSLGRGQLYEQYF. The DNA for the CDR3 is TGTGCCAGCAGTTTAGGTCGCGGACAACTCTACGAGCAGTACTTC.

The chain joins TRBV15 to TRBJ2-5, with TRBD1 as a possible D gene (6 bases). The CDR3 contains 14 residues. The germline V and J ends were trimmed by 0 bases and 5 bases, with 10 bases remaining between them. Germline CDR1 reads LNHNV; CDR2 reads YYDKDF (reference sequence). The CDR3 DNA is TGTGCCACCAGCAGAGACAGGGGTCATGAGACCCAGTACTTC. Translated: CATSRDRGHETQYF. Variable domain in full (rest from reference TRBV15 and TRBJ2-5): DAMVIQNPRYQVTQFGKPVTLSCSQTLNHNVMYWYQQKSSQAPKLLFHYYDKDFNNEADTPDNFQSRRPNTSFCFLDIRSPGLGDTAMYLCATSRDRGHETQYFGPGTRLLVL.

V and J are TRBV10-2 and TRBJ2-1; a possible D gene is TRBD2 (6 bases). Trimming removed 2 bases from V and 10 bases from J, with 12 bases in between. Germline V lookup: CDR1 WSHSY, CDR2 SAAADI. The CDR3 runs to 13 residues. In DNA, the CDR3 is TGCGCCAGCAGTGAGATTAGGAGGGGAGAGCAGTTCTTC. Residues: CASSEIRRGEQFF.

For this clone: Other DNA sequences in the same sample also yield this CDR3. V gene TRBV9 combines with J gene TRBJ2-2; D uncertain. This CDR3 has 13 amino acids. Germline V CDR1 and CDR2: SGDLS, YYNGEE. The ends were cut back, 0 bases at V and 5 bases at J, with 5 bases in the middle. The CDR3 region is CASSVEVTGELFF. The CDR3 bases are TGTGCCAGCAGCGTAGAAGTAACCGGGGAGCTGTTTTTT.

The chain links TRBV19 to TRBJ2-2; D ambiguous. CDR3 length: 12 amino acids. The germline gives CDR1 LNHDA, CDR2 SQIVND (reference sequence). V dropped 4 bases and J dropped 5 bases, with 5 bases sitting between them. The CDR3 DNA is TGTGCCAGTAGTAAAATAACCGGGGAGCTGTTTTTT. Its translation: CASSKITGELFF.

In the case of this clone: Different DNA sequences within this sample yield the same CDR3. The chain couples TRBV7-8 to TRBJ2-7, with 8 bases lining up with TRBD1. Trimming removed 5 bases from V and 0 bases from J; junction bases left unmatched: 6. The CDR3 is made up of 15 amino acids. Germline CDR1 SGHVS, CDR2 FQNEAQ. Here the CDR3 reads CASSPRTGSSYEQYF. DNA for the CDR3: TGTGCCAGCAGCCCACGGACAGGGAGCTCCTACGAGCAGTACTTC.

Points on this clone: The same CDR3 can be traced to other DNA sequences in this sample. The rearrangement links TRBV7-9 to TRBJ2-1; 10 bases align to TRBD1. J lost 3 bases, V lost 5 bases, and 1 base had no gene match. Germline CDR1 and CDR2: SEHNR and FQNEAQ (reference sequence). There are 14 residues in the CDR3. CDR3 nucleotide sequence: TGTGCCAGCAGCGGGACAGGGGTCTACAATGAGCAGTTCTTC. Its protein is CASSGTGVYNEQFF. Variable domain in full (rest from reference TRBV7-9 and TRBJ2-1): DTGVSQNPRHKITKRGQNVTFRCDPISEHNRLYWYRQTLGQGPEFLTYFQNEAQLEKSRLLSDRFSAERPKGSFSTLEIQRTEQGDSAMYLCASSGTGVYNEQFFGPGTRLTVL.

The chain carries TRBV29-1 and TRBJ2-2, with 12 bases fitting TRBD2. The J segment lost 2 bases and the V segment lost 6 bases, leaving 13 bases of the junction unmatched. This CDR3 comprises 18 residues. Germline V gene lookup returns CDR1 SQVTM and CDR2 ANQGSEA. The CDR3 spells CSVWGFGTSGRNTGELFF. The CDR3 DNA follows: TGCAGCGTGTGGGGGTTCGGGACTAGCGGGCGAAACACCGGGGAGCTGTTTTTT.

The chain joins TRBV7-8 to TRBJ2-1; maybe TRBD2 (6 bases). This CDR3 comprises 13 residues. Per the germline V gene, CDR1 is SGHVS and CDR2 is FQNEAQ. The V gene lost 2 bases and the J gene lost 5 bases, with 7 bases spanning the gap. The CDR3 DNA reads as TGTGCCAGCAGCTTACTAGCGAACAATGAGCAGTTCTTC. Its protein product is CASSLLANNEQFF.

The rearrangement links TRBV4-1 to TRBJ2-7; D unclear. Germline assignment: CDR1 MGHRA and CDR2 YSYEKL. V gave up 0 bases and J gave up 5 bases, with 8 bases separating them. The CDR3 has 13 residues. The CDR3 loop is CASSQERIDEQYF. The CDR3 region has the DNA TGCGCCAGCAGCCAAGAACGGATCGACGAGCAGTACTTC.

V is TRBV7-2 and J is TRBJ2-7, with 13 bases fitting TRBD2. Germline CDR1 is SGHTA and CDR2 is FQGNSA. The CDR3 length is 16 residues. The trim removed 4 bases at V and 7 bases at J, leaving 10 bases unmatched. CDR3 sequence (DNA): TGTGCCAGCAGCTCCTCCGGACTAGCGGGAGAAACAGAGCAGTACTTC. Amino acids: CASSSSGLAGETEQYF.

This chain uses TRBV27 with TRBJ1-1; D perhaps matches TRBD1 (6 bases). This CDR3 contains 14 residues. Germline V CDR1 and CDR2: MNHEY, SMNVEV (reference sequence). V was shortened by 4 bases and J by 4 bases, with 13 bases between the two germline ends. The CDR3 DNA reads TGTGCCAGCAGTTCCAATACAGGGTCCACTGAAGCTTTCTTT. Translating it yields CASSSNTGSTEAFF.

The chain is built from TRBV7-8 and TRBJ2-3; possible D gene TRBD2, 5 bases. V dropped 5 bases and J dropped 3 bases, with 15 bases sitting between them. This CDR3 has 15 amino acids. Germline V gene sequence: CDR1 SGHVS, CDR2 FQNEAQ. CDR3 region: CASSPLEVLTDTQYF. The CDR3 DNA sequence: TGTGCCAGCAGCCCCCTGGAGGTCCTGACAGATACGCAGTATTTT.

The chain has TRBV9 and TRBJ2-5, with D unresolved. V was cut by 7 bases and J by 9 bases, with 10 bases left in between. Germline CDR1 is SGDLS and CDR2 is YYNGEE. The CDR3 runs 10 residues. The CDR3 loop reads CASGVNPQYF. The CDR3 bases are TGTGCCAGCGGGGTGAACCCCCAGTACTTC.

The V gene is TRBV6-5, the J gene TRBJ2-7; tentatively, D is TRBD1 or TRBD2 (5 bases each). This CDR3 spans 11 amino acids. Trimming took off 5 bases at V and 6 bases at J, with 8 bases between the two ends. Germline lookup yields CDR1 MNHEY and CDR2 SVGAGI. CDR3: CASSLGGEQYF. DNA for the CDR3: TGTGCCAGCAGTCTTGGGGGCGAGCAGTACTTC.

The rearrangement links TRBV6-1 to TRBJ2-7; D is undetermined. V was clipped by 2 bases and J by 3 bases, with 8 bases between them. The length of the CDR3 is 13 residues. Germline V gene lookup returns CDR1 MNHNS and CDR2 SASEGT. The CDR3 DNA follows: TGTGCCAGCAGTGAATATTACCGCTACGAGCAGTACTTC. It codes for CASSEYYRYEQYF.

This clone has a single count. The chain carries TRBV7-6 and TRBJ2-3; 10 bases line up with TRBD2. Germline CDR1 reads SGHVS; CDR2 reads FNYEAQ. J gave up 3 bases and V 5 bases, and 8 bases lay outside the gene matches. This CDR3 is built from 16 residues. The CDR3 region has the DNA TGTGCCAGCAGCCCGACGATAGCGGGAGGAACAGATACGCAGTATTTT. Its translation: CASSPTIAGGTDTQYF.

The chain carries TRBV6-1 and TRBJ1-5; D unresolved. From germline, CDR1 is MNHNS and CDR2 SASEGT. The ends were cut back, 2 bases at V and 7 bases at J, with 12 bases in the middle. This CDR3 is built from 14 residues. The CDR3 DNA follows: TGTGCCAGCAGTGAATCACGAGGTCGACAGCCCCAGCATTTT. This translates into CASSESRGRQPQHF.

Details on this clone: The junction does not match germline at one end; this may be a read error. The rearrangement links TRBV13 to TRBJ2-7; TRBD1 matches 8 bases. The CDR3 is made up of 13 amino acids. Germline V lookup: CDR1 PRHDT, CDR2 FYEKMQ (reference sequence). CDR3 sequence reads: CASSVGTGYEQYF. As DNA, the CDR3 is TGTGCCAGCAGCGTAGGGACAGGCTACGAGCAGTACTTC. The full variable domain, rest sourced from reference TRBV13 and TRBJ2-7, is AAGVIQSPRHLIKEKRETATLKCYPIPRHDTVYWYQQGPGQDPQFLISFYEKMQSDKGSIPDRFSAQQFSDYHSELNMSSLELGDSALYFCASSVGTGYEQYFGPGTRLTVT.